What follows are 15 T cell receptor beta chains derived from one specimen sequenced in a study of CD8+ T cells in alopecia areata. Treatment specified: oral pan-JAK inhibitor, 5-10 mg twice daily. Following extraction, RNA underwent reverse transcription to cDNA, which served as the sequencing template. Only in-frame clones appear in the TCRdb table, and some are missing; sequencing was by immunoSEQ multiplex PCR. The sample has roughly 110,000 clones; less than 75% are singletons. This specimen was CD8+ T cells sorted from blood, taken at week 24, from a patient treated with tofacitinib. The source is a human donor with alopecia areata.

This clone has just a few counts. This rearrangement joins TRBV9 to TRBJ2-2, with TRBD2 identical over 13 bases. The CDR3 consists of 17 residues. CDR1 and CDR2 (germline): SGDLS, YYNGEE. The V and J ends lost 3 bases and 3 bases, in that order; junction bases with no gene match: 5. CDR3 sequence reads: CASSGGTSGVDTGELFF. CDR3 coding DNA: TGTGCCAGCAGCGGAGGGACTAGCGGGGTTGACACCGGGGAGCTGTTTTTT.

The chain has TRBV7-6 and TRBJ1-1; D is unclear. This CDR3 spans 12 amino acids. In germline, CDR1 is SGHVS, CDR2 FNYEAQ. The ends were cut back, 6 bases at V and 4 bases at J, with 9 bases in the middle. The CDR3 DNA sequence: TGTGCCAGCAGTTCAAACCCCACTGAAGCTTTCTTT. As protein: CASSSNPTEAFF.

The rearrangement uses TRBV5-1 and TRBJ1-5; D call uncertain. V lost 4 bases to trimming and J lost 1 base, with 12 bases between them. The CDR3 totals 15 residues. Germline values: CDR1 SGHRS, CDR2 YFSETQ. CDR3 sequence reads: CASSPYLGSNQPQHF. Written as DNA, the CDR3 is TGCGCCAGCAGCCCGTACCTGGGGAGCAATCAGCCCCAGCATTTT.

The gene calls are TRBV7-9 and TRBJ2-7; the match to TRBD2 covers 7 bases. Germline loops: CDR1 SEHNR, CDR2 FQNEAQ (reference sequence). V shed 4 bases and J 7 bases; nucleotides not matched to a gene: 7. The CDR3 covers 13 residues. Here the CDR3 DNA reads TGTGCCAGCAGCTACAGCGGGAATTGGGAGCAGTACTTC. Amino acids: CASSYSGNWEQYF.

The chain joins TRBV13 to TRBJ2-3; D tentatively reads TRBD1 or TRBD2 (5 bases each). Germline V lookup: CDR1 PRHDT, CDR2 FYEKMQ (reference sequence). Trimming stripped 2 bases from V and 6 bases from J, with 9 bases between. The length of the CDR3 is 13 residues. CDR3: CASSLRGVDTQYF. The CDR3 DNA sequence: TGTGCCAGCAGCTTACGGGGCGTGGATACGCAGTATTTT.

This clone was observed a handful of times. The chain combines TRBV6-6 with TRBJ2-2; D ambiguous. V gave up 8 bases and J gave up 0 bases, with 7 bases separating them. This CDR3 is built from 13 residues. Germline V gives CDR1 MNHNY, CDR2 SVGAGI (reference sequence). The CDR3 spells CASDISNTGELFF. The CDR3 nucleotides are TGTGCCAGCGACATTTCGAACACCGGGGAGCTGTTTTTT.

The table lists this clone with a few counts. The genes are TRBV5-4 and TRBJ2-2, with TRBD2 identical over 7 bases. V shed 4 bases, J shed 2 bases, and the junction held 5 bases outside the gene matches. The CDR3 length is 15 residues. CDR1 and CDR2 from the germline V gene are SGHNT and YYREEE (reference sequence). The CDR3 here is CASSRLATNTGELFF. In DNA form, the CDR3 reads TGTGCCAGCAGCCGACTAGCTACTAACACCGGGGAGCTGTTTTTT. Together with reference TRBV5-4 and TRBJ2-2, the CDR3 gives the full variable domain: ETGVTQSPTHLIKTRGQQVTLRCSSQSGHNTVSWYQQALGQGPQFIFQYYREEENGRGNFPPRFSGLQFPNYSSELNVNALELDDSALYLCASSRLATNTGELFFGEGSRLTVL.

V is TRBV7-8 and J is TRBJ1-1; D might be TRBD1 (6 bases). The CDR3 loop spans 14 amino acids. Deletions cut 7 bases from V and 4 bases from J, with 16 bases between. CDR1 and CDR2 (germline): SGHVS, FQNEAQ. The CDR3 DNA sequence: TGTGCCAGCATGGATGACAGGATCGGCACTGAAGCTTTCTTT. Protein sequence: CASMDDRIGTEAFF.

This CDR3 reads CSVEGTGPMEQYF. In DNA, the CDR3 is TGCAGCGTTGAAGGGACAGGGCCTATGGAGCAGTACTTC. The gene calls are TRBV29-1 and TRBJ2-7, with TRBD1 identical over 8 bases. Germline loops: CDR1 SQVTM, CDR2 ANQGSEA. The CDR3 consists of 13 residues. Losses at the gene ends were 1 base for V and 7 bases for J; bases not matched to a gene: 6.

This rearrangement joins TRBV27 to TRBJ2-6; D may be TRBD1 (5 bases). The CDR3 extends over 16 amino acids. V lost 4 bases and J 4 bases, leaving 14 bases between the germline ends. Per germline, CDR1 MNHEY and CDR2 SMNVEV (reference sequence). The CDR3 DNA follows: TGTGCCAGCAGTTCCTTAGGGGCCCTCGGGGCCAACGTCCTGACTTTC. Translated: CASSSLGALGANVLTF.

The J gene is TRBJ2-5, the V gene TRBV6-5, with D unresolved. CDR1 is MNHEY, CDR2 SVGAGI, per germline. This CDR3 contains 13 residues. The V and J ends lost 5 bases and 1 base respectively, with 8 bases between them. The CDR3 region is CASSPYSQETQYF. The DNA for the CDR3 is TGTGCCAGCAGTCCCTACAGCCAAGAGACCCAGTACTTC.

The gene calls are TRBV7-9 and TRBJ1-1; maybe TRBD1 (5 bases). Trimming cost V 5 bases and J 7 bases, with 14 bases left between them. CDR1 SEHNR and CDR2 FQNEAQ come from the germline V gene (reference sequence). The CDR3 runs to 13 residues. The CDR3 nucleotides read TGTGCCAGCAGCGCCCCCGGGACGGTTGAAGCTTTCTTT. Its translation is CASSAPGTVEAFF. Together with reference TRBV7-9 and TRBJ1-1, the CDR3 gives the full variable domain: DTGVSQNPRHKITKRGQNVTFRCDPISEHNRLYWYRQTLGQGPEFLTYFQNEAQLEKSRLLSDRFSAERPKGSFSTLEIQRTEQGDSAMYLCASSAPGTVEAFFGQGTRLTVV.

This sequence joins TRBV7-2 and TRBJ2-1; TRBD1 might be the D (6 bases). V lost 3 bases and J lost 4, with 10 bases in between. The CDR3 has 14 amino acids. Looked up from germline, CDR1 is SGHTA and CDR2 is FQGNSA. DNA of the CDR3: TGTGCCAGCAGCTTCAACAGGGATTACAATGAGCAGTTCTTC. Protein sequence: CASSFNRDYNEQFF.

In its sample, this clone was seen a few times. J is TRBJ2-5 and V is TRBV7-8; D call uncertain. Between the trimmed V and J ends, which lost 3 bases and 1 base, there was a span of 9 bases. The CDR3 spans 14 residues. In germline, CDR1 is SGHVS, CDR2 FQNEAQ. The CDR3 DNA reads TGTGCCAGCAGCTTTGTGTTCCTCCAAGAGACCCAGTACTTC. Translation: CASSFVFLQETQYF.

The chain has TRBV13 and TRBJ2-5; weak D call: TRBD1 (6 bases). The germline V and J ends were trimmed by 3 bases and 2 bases, with 10 bases remaining between them. Germline assignment: CDR1 PRHDT and CDR2 FYEKMQ (reference sequence). The CDR3 covers 14 residues. DNA for the CDR3: TGTGCCAGCAGCTTTCGGACAGATCAAGAGACCCAGTACTTC. Protein sequence: CASSFRTDQETQYF.